The clone carrying this TCR beta chain was observed many times. What it binds is unknown. CD25-based Treg depletion was applied to purified naive CD4+ T cells. Semi-nested PCR with Nested Universal Primer A followed constant-region reverse priming of full-length variable regions. From the 5' RACE reads, TCRdb called clonotypes with MiXCR, one entry per CDR3 protein. The data hold tens of thousands of distinct CDR3 sequences, with more than 30% observed a single time. Germline CDR1 is SEHNR and CDR2 is FQNEAQ (reference sequence). V dropped 4 bases and J dropped 7 bases, with 8 bases sitting between them. This CDR3 spans 11 amino acids. General observations from the study: Greatest tumor Treg TCR overlap was with tumor naive CD4+ cells.

The receptor was derived from a female donor with breast cancer. Sequencing was done on a sample of tumor-infiltrating naive CD4+ T cells sorted from the breast tumor. Subset denoted: naive CD4+ T cells, CD4+CD45RA+CD25-. The chain recombines TRBV7-9 with TRBJ2-7; D call uncertain. CDR3 amino acids: CASSSSREQYF. The CDR3, as DNA: TGTGCCAGCAGCTCCTCTAGGGAGCAGTACTTC.